Listed below are T cell receptor beta chains from one sample, sequenced in a study of blood T cells in healthy people across ages. Via MiXCR, TCRdb re-called the 5' RACE reads, giving one row per CDR3 protein. This table holds approximately 400,000 distinct CDR3 sequences, 50% to 60% found once. Sequencing was performed on blood. These receptors originate from a man aged 55 to 70 in good health. The CDR3 runs from the conserved cysteine through the conserved F or W. D genes are given only for firm matches.

v_gene	d_gene	j_gene	CDR3aa
TRBV20-1	.	TRBJ2-7	CSARGQASDSYEQYF
TRBV7-9	.	TRBJ2-3	CASSLAGSTDTQYF
TRBV12-3/TRBV12-4	.	TRBJ1-6	CASSLGTRHNSPLHF
TRBV20-1	TRBD2	TRBJ2-7	CSGSPPSGYSYEQYF
TRBV7-9	TRBD1	TRBJ2-7	CASGQGSSYEQYF
TRBV7-8	.	TRBJ2-3	CASSLVTGADADTQYF
TRBV7-2	.	TRBJ2-3	CASSRPSTDTQYF
TRBV20-1	.	.	CSARVLQPSYEQYF
TRBV7-9	.	TRBJ1-2	CASSLVPAGSNYGYTF
TRBV29-1	.	TRBJ2-3	CSAATGVSTDTQYF
TRBV4-3	.	TRBJ1-2	CASSQDHRGNTF
TRBV10-3	.	TRBJ2-3	CAITAGSTDTQYF
TRBV12-3/TRBV12-4	.	TRBJ2-7	CASSFLDSHSYEQYF
TRBV5-1	TRBD2	TRBJ2-3	CASSLGLAVSTDTQYF
TRBV27	.	TRBJ1-4	CASTPRWASNEKLFF
TRBV28	.	TRBJ1-2	CASSSAGGYTF
TRBV28	.	TRBJ2-7	CASSSSDNFLYEQYF
TRBV7-2	TRBD1	TRBJ1-5	CASSSHSGGIQPQHF
TRBV20-1	.	TRBJ2-5	CSAGPPVPQETQYF
TRBV5-1	.	.	CGSSLGMAGSQETQYF
TRBV7-2	.	TRBJ1-1	CASSLVHGEAFF
TRBV29-1	.	TRBJ2-5	CSVEEIETQYF
TRBV7-6	.	TRBJ2-7	CASSWNSGNEQYF
TRBV29-1	.	TRBJ2-5	CSVEVGQGGETQYF
TRBV12-3/TRBV12-4	.	TRBJ2-5	CASSHPKETQYF
TRBV29-1	.	TRBJ2-5	CSVDDAVETQYF
TRBV11-2	.	TRBJ2-7	CASSHPLSEQYF
TRBV4-2	TRBD2	TRBJ2-2	CASSQELAGSNTGELFF
TRBV12-3/TRBV12-4	TRBD2	TRBJ2-3	CASSFGGGGDAQYF
TRBV2	TRBD1	TRBJ2-1	CAGQTGAYNEQFF
TRBV20-1	.	TRBJ2-5	CSAAKSGKTTQYF
TRBV5-1	TRBD2	TRBJ2-3	CASNPLAPGTRSKGGDTQYF
TRBV2	.	TRBJ2-5	CASGVSQETQYF
TRBV7-8	.	TRBJ2-6	CASSPRRFPGANVLTF
TRBV5-1	TRBD2	TRBJ2-3	CASSLASAGVRTDTQYF
TRBV4-2	.	TRBJ2-1	CASSQEESAGAGQFF
TRBV7-9	.	.	CASIPPGIAKNIQFF
TRBV4-2	.	TRBJ1-2	CASSQDLRTANYGYTF
TRBV29-1	TRBD1	TRBJ2-1	CSVPRTGGLMFGYNEQFF
TRBV5-5	.	TRBJ2-1	CASSAAPGLVPTDEQFF
TRBV29-1	TRBD1	TRBJ2-7	CSVIDRGPYEQYF
TRBV7-2	TRBD1	TRBJ2-1	CASSWDRYNEQFF
TRBV29-1	.	TRBJ1-2	CSVGGTTDKYGYTF
TRBV10-3	.	TRBJ1-1	CAISVPGGEAFF
TRBV20-1	TRBD2	TRBJ2-4	CSAQGTGLAGAGFVKNIQYF
TRBV2	TRBD1	TRBJ2-7	CASGVAGGYEQYF
TRBV24-1	TRBD1	.	CATSSPPGQGDETQYF
TRBV6-2/TRBV6-3	.	TRBJ2-7	CASSQYSGSYEQYF
TRBV6-2/TRBV6-3	.	TRBJ2-1	CANGPEVAGRSYNEQFF
TRBV7-2	.	TRBJ2-7	CASSLLRVSYEQYF
TRBV7-9	.	TRBJ2-7	CASSPPRQGGYEQYF
TRBV4-2	TRBD2	TRBJ2-1	CASSHRTSGNDEQFF
TRBV11-2	TRBD1	TRBJ1-5	CASSSDRGPNQPQHF
TRBV11-1	TRBD1	TRBJ2-7	CASGHRGYYEQYF